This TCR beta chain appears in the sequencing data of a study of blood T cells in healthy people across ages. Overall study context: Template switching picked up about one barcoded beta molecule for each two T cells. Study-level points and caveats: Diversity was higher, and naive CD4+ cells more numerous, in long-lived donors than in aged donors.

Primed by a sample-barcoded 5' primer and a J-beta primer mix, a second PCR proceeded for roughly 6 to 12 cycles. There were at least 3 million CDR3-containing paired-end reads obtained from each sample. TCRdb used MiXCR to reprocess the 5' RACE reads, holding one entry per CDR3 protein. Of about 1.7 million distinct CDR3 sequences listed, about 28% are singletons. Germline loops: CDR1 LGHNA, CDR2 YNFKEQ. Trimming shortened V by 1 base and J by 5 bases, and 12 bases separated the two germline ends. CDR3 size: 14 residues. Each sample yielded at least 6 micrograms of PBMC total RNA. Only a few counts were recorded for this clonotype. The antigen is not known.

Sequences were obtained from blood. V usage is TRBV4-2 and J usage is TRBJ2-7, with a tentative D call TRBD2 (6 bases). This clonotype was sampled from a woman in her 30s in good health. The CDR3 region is CASSQGSSGDEQYF. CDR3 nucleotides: TGTGCCAGCAGCCAAGGCAGTAGCGGCGACGAGCAGTACTTC.